This T cell receptor beta chain was identified during a study of technical replicates of blood from several donors. The repertoire was sequenced with immunoSEQ multiplex PCR; TCRdb's copy has only in-frame clones and lacks some. The table has tens of thousands of clones, 95% to 98% seen once. Germline V gene data show CDR1 as SQVTM and CDR2 as ANQGSEA. This CDR3 region has 10 residues. Deletions cut 2 bases from V and 7 bases from J, with 5 bases between. This clone appeared a single time. Sequencing input: T cells isolated from PBMCs. The receptor comes from a human donor in good health. The chain recombines TRBV29-1 with TRBJ1-1; D is ambiguous. This CDR3 is CSVELLEAFF. The DNA of the CDR3 is TGCAGCGTTGAACTCCTTGAAGCTTTCTTT.